This T cell receptor (beta chain) was recovered during a study of cytomegalovirus exposure and HLA in healthy donors. Points from the study as a whole: There were some public TCRs occurring in many donors, but most TCR sequences were rare.

It was with 60 Vbeta and 13 Jbeta primers that the PCR ran. Method: immunoSEQ multiplex PCR; TCRdb's copy keeps in-frame clones and lacks some. The ten most abundant clones cover approximately 5.7% of a sample with roughly 80,000 clones. In the case of this clone: Its antigen is as yet unknown.

The CDR3 loop spans 14 amino acids. Germline V gene data show CDR1 as SNHLY and CDR2 as FYNNEI. With V trimmed by 4 bases and J by 6 bases, 5 bases remained unmatched. The sequence came from a girl between 5 and 17 years old in good health and CMV-seropositive. Specimen: PBMCs. J is TRBJ2-1 and V is TRBV2, with 8 bases aligning to TRBD2. The CDR3 bases are TGTGCCAGCAGTGCCACGACTAGCGTCAATGAGCAGTTCTTC. It encodes CASSATTSVNEQFF.